This TCR beta chain originates from a study of T cell responses to AZD1222 COVID-19 vaccine. Study results and limitations: No repertoire was sampled before or during the peak T cell response, only after it. Epitopes outside B.1.351 and B.1.1.7 mutated regions reportedly drew nearly half of spike TCRs. Donors were largely white British and mainly female; clonal diversity was possibly underestimated. Among those given AZD1222, only six or seven were seropositive at baseline.

Libraries were prepared by immunoSEQ multiplex PCR; TCRdb keeps only in-frame clonotypes and omits some of them. The sample has 150,000 or so clones; about 87% are singletons. Details on this clone: Its antigen is still unknown.

Germline loops: CDR1 GTSNPN, CDR2 SVGIG (reference sequence). The V gene lost 3 bases and the J gene lost 0 bases, with 10 bases spanning the gap. This CDR3 has 14 amino acids. The starting material was peripheral blood, obtained 28 days after the second dose of the MenACWY control vaccine. The gene calls are TRBV30 and TRBJ2-3, with a weak D call TRBD1 (7 bases). This TCR came from an adult who received the MenACWY meningococcal vaccine as a control. This CDR3 is CAWRTGTSTDTQYF. CDR3 in DNA: TGTGCCTGGAGGACAGGGACTAGCACAGATACGCAGTATTTT.